One and the same sample provided the 9 T cell receptor beta chains below, sequenced in a study of cytomegalovirus exposure and HLA in healthy donors. In the PCR, 60 Vbeta and 13 Jbeta primers were used. Sequencing used immunoSEQ multiplex PCR; TCRdb keeps in-frame clones, though not all of them. The sample contains roughly 130,000 clones, over 60% of which appear only once. The specimen was PBMCs. Source of these receptors: a male donor in good health and CMV-seropositive.

This sequence joins TRBV7-9 and TRBJ2-7; D perhaps matches TRBD1 (5 bases). The germline V gene has CDR1 SEHNR and CDR2 FQNEAQ (reference sequence). The length of the CDR3 is 14 residues. Trimming pared 5 bases from V and 6 bases from J, leaving 17 bases between. In nucleotides, the CDR3 is TGTGCCAGCAGCCCCCTCTCCAGGGCCGGCGAGCAGTACTTC. Residues: CASSPLSRAGEQYF.

This rearrangement joins TRBV7-9 to TRBJ1-1, with 9 bases matching TRBD1. V gave up 0 bases and J gave up 6 bases; unmatched junction bases: 2. The germline V gene encodes CDR1 SEHNR and CDR2 FQNEAQ (reference sequence). The CDR3 runs to 14 residues. The DNA for the CDR3 is TGTGCCAGCAGCTTAGCACAGGGGGCCGCTGAAGCTTTCTTT. Protein: CASSLAQGAAEAFF.

This sequence joins TRBV28 and TRBJ1-3; 8 bases are a match to TRBD1. Germline CDR1 MDHEN, CDR2 SYDVKM. Germline trimming cut 5 bases from V and 2 bases from J; bases unmatched to any gene: 11. The CDR3 is 17 residues long. The CDR3 protein is CASSTLGQGRAGNTIYF. The CDR3 bases are TGTGCCAGCAGTACCCTAGGACAGGGAAGGGCTGGAAACACCATATATTTT.

Of note for this clone: Other DNA sequences in the sample encode the same CDR3. The DNA for the CDR3 is TGTGCCAGCAGTCGGTACAATGAGCAGTTCTTC. The encoded protein is CASSRYNEQFF. This chain connects TRBV27 to TRBJ2-1; D gene ambiguous. The germline CDR1 and CDR2 sequences are MNHEY and SMNVEV (reference sequence). The V and J ends lost 5 bases and 4 bases respectively, with 3 bases between them. The CDR3 totals 11 residues.

A few counts support this clone. The gene calls are TRBV7-6 and TRBJ2-7; 9 bases line up with TRBD2. The germline CDR1 and CDR2 sequences are SGHVS and FNYEAQ. This CDR3 region has 15 residues. With 3 bases clipped from V and 6 bases from J, the junction kept 9 bases outside the gene matches. In DNA, the CDR3 is TGTGCCAGCAGCTTTAGCGGGAGCCTGGAGGGCGAGCAGTACTTC. Its translation is CASSFSGSLEGEQYF.

V gene TRBV5-1 combines with J gene TRBJ2-1; TRBD2 matches 11 bases. V dropped 0 bases and J dropped 3; count of bases not matched to a gene: 8. CDR1 is SGHRS and CDR2 is YFSETQ in the germline V gene. The length of the CDR3 is 18 residues. Here the CDR3 reads CASSLELAGAGNYNEQFF. CDR3 nucleotides: TGCGCCAGCAGCTTGGAACTAGCGGGGGCCGGGAACTACAATGAGCAGTTCTTC.

The chain joins TRBV30 to TRBJ1-1, with 8 bases aligning to TRBD1. The CDR3 runs 12 residues. Germline CDR1 is GTSNPN and CDR2 is SVGIG (reference sequence). The ends lost 6 bases at V and 3 bases at J; junction bases unmatched: 3. In DNA form, the CDR3 reads TGTGCCTGTTCGACAGGGGACACTGAAGCTTTCTTT. It is translated as CACSTGDTEAFF.

CDR3 loop: CASSPPDRGAYGYTF. In DNA form, the CDR3 reads TGTGCCAGCAGTCCACCGGACAGGGGCGCCTATGGCTACACCTTC. The chain has TRBV2 and TRBJ1-2; 9 positions agree with TRBD1. The V gene's germline CDR1 is SNHLY and CDR2 FYNNEI. The CDR3 length is 15 residues. The V and J ends lost 5 bases and 4 bases, in that order; junction bases with no gene match: 8.

The gene calls are TRBV11-1 and TRBJ2-2; possible D gene TRBD1, 5 bases. Deletions cut 6 bases from V and 4 bases from J, with 9 bases between. CDR3 length equals 13 residues. CDR1 is SGHAT, CDR2 FQDESV, per germline (reference sequence). CDR3 coding DNA: TGTGCCAGCAGTCGACAGAGCACCGGGGAGCTGTTTTTT. As protein: CASSRQSTGELFF.